The rows below give T cell receptor beta chains drawn from one sample of a study of long-term antiretroviral therapy in people with HIV. Repertoires were generated with immunoSEQ multiplex PCR, while TCRdb's copy carries only in-frame clones and drops some. The repertoire holds about 28,000 clones, with 70% to 85% as singletons. Sequences were derived from unsorted PBMCs, sampled 3 years after starting antiretroviral therapy. These receptors were taken from a man aged 35-49 years with HIV. Each CDR3 is given with its conserved first and last residue. The order of the fields is V gene, J gene, CDR3 protein.

v_call: TRBV4-2
j_call: TRBJ1-4
cdr3_aa: CASSQEGGSQYEKLFF

v_call: TRBV27
j_call: TRBJ1-6
cdr3_aa: CASSFVDSYNSPLHF

v_call: TRBV5-8
j_call: TRBJ2-7
cdr3_aa: CASSLGDRPPYEQYF

v_call: TRBV19
j_call: TRBJ2-4
cdr3_aa: CASSMGLPNRWAKNIQYF

v_call: TRBV19
j_call: TRBJ1-1
cdr3_aa: CASSRQLNTEAFF

v_call: TRBV2
j_call: TRBJ1-4
cdr3_aa: CASSPGPAPEKLFF

v_call: TRBV6-5
j_call: TRBJ1-5
cdr3_aa: CASSPQGLIQPQHF

v_call: TRBV6-6
j_call: TRBJ2-7
cdr3_aa: CASRAGGSYEQYF

v_call: TRBV5-1
j_call: TRBJ2-7
cdr3_aa: CASSRTGGTSAYEQYF

v_call: TRBV5-1
j_call: TRBJ2-6
cdr3_aa: CASSSGTGPSGANVLTF

v_call: TRBV10-3
j_call: TRBJ2-7
cdr3_aa: CAISEVRGQGDEQYF

v_call: TRBV11-2
j_call: TRBJ2-5
cdr3_aa: CASSPSGGAQETQYF

v_call: TRBV5-6
j_call: TRBJ1-2
cdr3_aa: CASSSGVGYGYTF

v_call: TRBV4-1
j_call: TRBJ2-3
cdr3_aa: CASSQETATFTDTQYF

v_call: TRBV7-2
j_call: TRBJ1-1
cdr3_aa: CASSLYRDGTEAFF

v_call: TRBV18
j_call: TRBJ1-1
cdr3_aa: CASSRTGDGTEAFF